Below are 26 T cell receptor beta chains sequenced from a single sample in a study of cytomegalovirus exposure and HLA in healthy donors. Use of 60 Vbeta and 13 Jbeta primers characterized the PCR. Data came from immunoSEQ multiplex PCR; TCRdb stores just in-frame clones and leaves some out. The sample yields about 160,000 clones, less than 85% seen once. The sequencing sample was made of PBMCs. The receptors shown here come from a man aged 55 to 70 in good health and CMV-seronegative.

This clone has a handful of counts. This chain uses TRBV15 with TRBJ1-3; 7 nucleotides agree with TRBD1. The CDR3 covers 17 residues. V trimming: 7 bases; J trimming: 0 bases; junction bases outside the gene matches: 12. Germline lookup yields CDR1 LNHNV and CDR2 YYDKDF (reference sequence). CDR3 in amino acids: CATTSTGAPTSGNTIYF. As DNA, the CDR3 is TGTGCCACCACCTCAACAGGGGCTCCGACCTCTGGAAACACCATATATTTT.

In this sample, this clone turned up once. The gene calls are TRBV5-1 and TRBJ1-2, with 8 bases aligning to TRBD1. Trimming at V came to 4 bases and at J to 4 bases, leaving 6 bases not matched to a gene. The CDR3 covers 14 residues. Per the germline V gene, CDR1 is SGHRS and CDR2 is YFSETQ. CDR3 DNA: TGCGCCAGCAGCCCAGGGGGCTCGGGCTATGGCTACACCTTC. Its protein product is CASSPGGSGYGYTF. Together with reference TRBV5-1 and TRBJ1-2, the CDR3 gives the full variable domain: KAGVTQTPRYLIKTRGQQVTLSCSPISGHRSVSWYQQTPGQGLQFLFEYFSETQRNKGNFPGRFSGRQFSNSRSEMNVSTLELGDSALYLCASSPGGSGYGYTFGSGTRLTVV.

This chain connects TRBV5-6 to TRBJ2-7; D unclear. The CDR3 loop spans 12 amino acids. From germline, CDR1 is SGHDT and CDR2 YYEEEE. V shed 5 bases and J shed 2 bases, with 8 bases lying between them. The CDR3 is CASSREPYEQYF. For the CDR3, the DNA is TGTGCCAGCAGTAGAGAACCCTACGAGCAGTACTTC.

This chain uses TRBV30 with TRBJ2-7, with D possibly being TRBD2 (5 bases). Germline V gene data show CDR1 as GTSNPN and CDR2 as SVGIG (reference sequence). Trimming left V 0 bases short and J 2 bases short, with 17 bases between. This CDR3 comprises 16 residues. This chain's CDR3 is CAWSVTTRRGTYEQYF. In DNA form, the CDR3 reads TGTGCCTGGAGTGTCACCACCCGACGGGGTACCTACGAGCAGTACTTC.

Written as DNA, the CDR3 is TGTGCCAGCAGCTTCGGCGACATGAACACTGAAGCTTTCTTT. Its translation: CASSFGDMNTEAFF. The chain carries TRBV13 and TRBJ1-1; the D is unclear. This CDR3 spans 14 amino acids. V dropped 3 bases and J dropped 0 bases, with 8 bases sitting between them. Germline V gene lookup returns CDR1 PRHDT and CDR2 FYEKMQ (reference sequence).

This sequence joins TRBV7-9 and TRBJ2-5; D remains ambiguous. CDR3 length equals 14 residues. V was trimmed by 1 base and J by 5 bases, leaving 11 bases between them. Per germline, CDR1 SEHNR and CDR2 FQNEAQ (reference sequence). The CDR3 DNA is TGTGCCAGCAGCTTAGATTTAGCTGGCGAGACCCAGTACTTC. It specifies CASSLDLAGETQYF.

This sequence joins TRBV5-5 and TRBJ2-7, with TRBD1 identical over 8 bases. Trimming cost V 4 bases and J 3 bases; bases outside gene matches: 9. This CDR3 contains 15 residues. Germline CDR1 and CDR2: SGHKS and YYEKEE (reference sequence). CDR3 residues: CASSRQGWNFYEQYF. Here the CDR3 DNA reads TGTGCCAGCAGCCGACAGGGGTGGAATTTCTACGAGCAGTACTTC. Complete variable domain (other parts from reference TRBV5-5 and TRBJ2-7): DAGVTQSPTHLIKTRGQQVTLRCSPISGHKSVSWYQQVLGQGPQFIFQYYEKEERGRGNFPDRFSARQFPNYSSELNVNALLLGDSALYLCASSRQGWNFYEQYFGPGTRLTVT.

The gene calls are TRBV6-5 and TRBJ1-2, with D unclear. The CDR3 extends over 13 amino acids. Deletions cut 0 bases from V and 8 bases from J, with 10 bases between. Germline V CDR1 and CDR2: MNHEY, SVGAGI. The CDR3 bases are TGTGCCAGCAGTTACTCTGGCCCGGGGGGCTACACCTTC. It is translated as CASSYSGPGGYTF.

This CDR3 is CASSIASGSATDTQYF. The CDR3 DNA reads TGTGCCAGTAGTATCGCTAGCGGGAGTGCTACAGATACGCAGTATTTT. The rearrangement joins TRBV19 to TRBJ2-3; TRBD2 agrees at 10 bases. Germline lookup yields CDR1 LNHDA and CDR2 SQIVND (reference sequence). The trim removed 3 bases at V and 3 bases at J, leaving 6 bases unmatched. CDR3 length equals 16 residues.

This chain joins TRBV28 and TRBJ2-7; D possibly corresponds to TRBD1 (5 bases). The germline gives CDR1 MDHEN, CDR2 SYDVKM. V was cut by 4 bases and J by 5 bases, with 9 bases left in between. CDR3 length equals 12 residues. This CDR3 is CASSSGSHEQYF. Written as DNA, the CDR3 is TGTGCCAGCAGTTCAGGGTCCCACGAGCAGTACTTC.

Written as DNA, the CDR3 is TGTGCCAGCAGCCCTCTCGACAGGGACTACGAGCAGTACTTC. Its protein product is CASSPLDRDYEQYF. The gene calls are TRBV7-7 and TRBJ2-7, with TRBD1 matching 7 bases. V lost 5 bases and J lost 3; bases outside the gene matches: 7. This CDR3 is 14 amino acids long. Germline V gene lookup returns CDR1 SSHAT and CDR2 FNYEAQ (reference sequence).

This chain joins TRBV5-4 and TRBJ2-1; perhaps TRBD1 as D (6 bases). CDR3 length: 11 residues. The V end was cut by 6 bases, the J end by 9 bases, with 10 bases between. From germline, CDR1 is SGHNT and CDR2 YYREEE (reference sequence). CDR3 sequence (DNA): TGTGCCAGCACCCTAGGGGGTGAGCAGTTCTTC. This gives the protein CASTLGGEQFF.

This clone was counted between two and nine times. The chain is built from TRBV20-1 and TRBJ1-2, with unresolved D. Germline loops: CDR1 DFQATT, CDR2 SNEGSKA (reference sequence). Trimming took off 2 bases at V and 5 bases at J, with 6 bases between the two ends. There are 11 residues in the CDR3. In nucleotides, the CDR3 is TGCAGTGCTAGACCCGTTTATGGCTACACCTTC. This sequence encodes CSARPVYGYTF.

The chain carries TRBV5-1 and TRBJ2-1; TRBD2 matches at 11 bases. Trimming cost V 1 base and J 7 bases; bases outside gene matches: 7. This CDR3 has 16 amino acids. Germline lookup yields CDR1 SGHRS and CDR2 YFSETQ. This CDR3 reads CASSLSLAGGINEQFF. CDR3 in DNA: TGCGCCAGCAGCTTGTCCTTAGCGGGAGGGATTAATGAGCAGTTCTTC. The full variable domain, with the rest looked up from reference TRBV5-1 and TRBJ2-1, is KAGVTQTPRYLIKTRGQQVTLSCSPISGHRSVSWYQQTPGQGLQFLFEYFSETQRNKGNFPGRFSGRQFSNSRSEMNVSTLELGDSALYLCASSLSLAGGINEQFFGPGTRLTVL.

This sequence joins TRBV13 and TRBJ2-5; 10 nucleotides agree with TRBD1. Matching the DNA end better, TRBJ2-7 makes the J call doubtful. The CDR3 runs 13 residues. The germline gives CDR1 PRHDT, CDR2 FYEKMQ (reference sequence). The CDR3 nucleotides are TGTGCCAGCAGTCGGGACAGGGGCTACGAGCAGTACTTC. This translates into CASSRDRGYEQYF.

The genes are TRBV15 and TRBJ1-2; no definite D call. Trimming removed 5 bases at V and 2 bases at J, with 12 bases between. CDR3 length equals 14 residues. In germline, CDR1 is LNHNV, CDR2 YYDKDF (reference sequence). The CDR3 sequence is CATSLQMFNYGYTF. The CDR3 bases are TGTGCCACCAGCCTACAGATGTTCAACTATGGCTACACCTTC.

The rearrangement links TRBV5-6 to TRBJ1-5; possibly TRBD1 for D (6 bases). CDR1 and CDR2 from the germline V gene are SGHDT and YYEEEE. This CDR3 comprises 15 residues. Trimming cost V 3 bases and J 4 bases, with 14 bases left between them. CDR3 sequence reads: CASSYAGAWNQPQHF. The CDR3 DNA reads TGTGCCAGCAGCTATGCGGGGGCTTGGAATCAGCCCCAGCATTTT.

The chain joins TRBV7-2 to TRBJ1-3; D unclear. Between the trimmed V and J ends, which lost 4 bases and 0 bases, there was a span of 7 bases. The V gene's germline CDR1 is SGHTA and CDR2 FQGNSA. This CDR3 has 14 residues. CDR3 sequence reads: CASSSRSSGNTIYF. CDR3 bases: TGTGCCAGCAGCTCAAGGAGCTCTGGAAACACCATATATTTT. Together with reference TRBV7-2 and TRBJ1-3, the CDR3 gives the full variable domain: GAGVSQSPSNKVTEKGKDVELRCDPISGHTALYWYRQSLGQGLEFLIYFQGNSAPDKSGLPSDRFSAERTGGSVSTLTIQRTQQEDSAVYLCASSSRSSGNTIYFGEGSWLTVV.

The chain recombines TRBV29-1 with TRBJ1-2; 9 bases are shared with TRBD1. The trim removed 5 bases at V and 2 bases at J, leaving 3 bases unmatched. In germline, CDR1 is SQVTM, CDR2 ANQGSEA. The CDR3 is made up of 13 amino acids. The CDR3 DNA reads TGCAGCGTTTCGGACAGGGGCAACTATGGCTACACCTTC. It translates to CSVSDRGNYGYTF.

As to this clone: The same CDR3 also results from other DNA sequences found in this sample. The rearrangement links TRBV4-2 to TRBJ2-7, with 8 bases lining up with TRBD2. The germline V gene encodes CDR1 LGHNA and CDR2 YNFKEQ. Trimming removed 1 base from V and 2 bases from J; junction bases left unmatched: 4. CDR3 length equals 15 residues. CDR3 bases: TGTGCCAGCAGCCAAGCTACTAGCGGTCCCTACGAGCAGTACTTC. Its protein product is CASSQATSGPYEQYF.

This clone was counted only a few times. V and J are TRBV5-1 and TRBJ2-3; D may be TRBD1 (6 bases). The CDR3 is made up of 15 amino acids. Germline loops: CDR1 SGHRS, CDR2 YFSETQ. Trimming left V 3 bases short and J 3 bases short, with 14 bases between. The CDR3: CASSWGHEPTDTQYF. The CDR3 DNA follows: TGCGCCAGCAGCTGGGGACACGAGCCAACAGATACGCAGTATTTT.

The genes are TRBV29-1 and TRBJ2-7; 11 bases line up with TRBD2. J lost 2 bases, V lost 3 bases, and 3 bases had no gene match. The CDR3 totals 14 residues. CDR1 and CDR2 from the germline V gene are SQVTM and ANQGSEA. The CDR3 coding sequence is TGCAGCGTTGAGATACTAGCGGGAGCCTACGAGCAGTACTTC. Its translation is CSVEILAGAYEQYF.

This clone was recorded a few times. The gene calls are TRBV19 and TRBJ2-7, with D hard to call. Germline CDR1 reads LNHDA; CDR2 reads SQIVND (reference sequence). CDR3 length: 16 amino acids. The V and J ends lost 3 bases and 2 bases respectively, with 17 bases between them. The CDR3 coding sequence is TGTGCCAGTAGTATCACACACTTGGGCAGCACCTACGAGCAGTACTTC. This encodes CASSITHLGSTYEQYF.

This clone appeared once. The V gene is TRBV28, the J gene TRBJ1-2, with 7 bases that match TRBD1. This CDR3 contains 16 residues. From germline, CDR1 is MDHEN and CDR2 SYDVKM. Germline trimming cut 3 bases from V and 8 bases from J; bases unmatched to any gene: 15. The CDR3 sequence is CASSFHGTAFRSGYTF. DNA for the CDR3: TGTGCCAGCAGTTTCCACGGGACAGCATTTCGTTCCGGCTACACCTTC.

The chain joins TRBV4-3 to TRBJ1-1; TRBD1 matches at 8 bases. CDR3 length: 14 amino acids. Germline V gene sequence: CDR1 LGHNA, CDR2 YSLEER. V lost 1 base to trimming and J lost 6 bases; unmatched junction nucleotides: 4. The CDR3 DNA reads as TGCGCCAGCAGCCAAGCGGACAGGGTGGCTGAAGCTTTCTTT. Translated: CASSQADRVAEAFF.

V gene TRBV10-3 combines with J gene TRBJ2-7; D is possibly TRBD2 (6 bases). CDR1 is ENHRY and CDR2 is SYGVKD in the germline V gene. Trimming removed 8 bases at V and 2 bases at J, with 13 bases between. The CDR3 runs to 13 residues. CDR3 sequence reads: CAIRNGGTYEQYF. The CDR3 nucleotides are TGTGCCATCCGCAATGGGGGGACCTACGAGCAGTACTTC.